These 30 T cell receptor beta chains were all obtained from the same sample, sequenced in a study of blood T cell repertoires in COVID-19. Sequenced by immunoSEQ multiplex PCR; TCRdb stores in-frame clones only, minus some. Found here are some 120,000 clones, around 85% of them singletons; the top ten hold about 16%. Sequencing was carried out using peripheral blood. These receptors were taken from a woman aged 45 to 65 with acute or convalescent COVID-19.

This chain connects TRBV9 to TRBJ1-6; tentative D call: TRBD1 (6 bases). The CDR3 has 15 residues. Between the trimmed V and J ends, which lost 0 bases and 7 bases, there was a span of 11 bases. Germline values: CDR1 SGDLS, CDR2 YYNGEE. The CDR3 protein is CASSVARTENSPLHF. The CDR3 DNA follows: TGTGCCAGCAGCGTAGCGAGGACAGAAAATTCACCCCTCCACTTT.

The chain combines TRBV4-2 with TRBJ2-3; 8 bases align to TRBD2. CDR3 length: 17 residues. V lost 3 bases, J lost 2 bases, and 10 bases stayed unmatched. CDR1 is LGHNA, CDR2 YNFKEQ, per germline. As DNA, the CDR3 is TGTGCCAGCAGCCAGCCTTCTGGGCGGGGGGACACAGATACGCAGTATTTT. It encodes CASSQPSGRGDTDTQYF.

The J gene is TRBJ2-3, the V gene TRBV19; D gene uncertain. CDR1 is LNHDA and CDR2 is SQIVND in the germline V gene (reference sequence). V lost 8 bases to trimming and J lost 2 bases, with 17 bases between them. The length of the CDR3 is 15 residues. In DNA, the CDR3 is TGTGCCAGTTCCCCTCCGCCACTTTACACAGATACGCAGTATTTT. Its protein is CASSPPPLYTDTQYF.

This chain links TRBV10-2 with TRBJ1-2; D is perhaps TRBD1 (6 bases). The CDR3 spans 13 residues. CDR1 is WSHSY, CDR2 SAAADI, per germline. V was trimmed by 6 bases and J by 2 bases, leaving 10 bases between them. This CDR3 reads CASRGTLNYGYTF. CDR3 nucleotides: TGCGCCAGCAGGGGGACACTAAACTATGGCTACACCTTC.

The chain uses TRBV12-3 or TRBV12-4 and TRBJ1-6; the D is unclear. Trimming stripped 6 bases from V and 8 bases from J, with 8 bases between. The CDR3 contains 12 residues. CDR3: CASSRPDSPLHF. In DNA, the CDR3 is TGTGCCAGCAGCCGCCCGGATTCACCCCTCCACTTT.

The chain employs TRBV6-5 and TRBJ2-7; 7 nucleotides agree with TRBD1. The CDR3 contains 14 residues. Germline-derived CDR1 and CDR2 are MNHEY and SVGAGI. V gave up 8 bases and J gave up 1 base; unmatched junction bases: 8. DNA of the CDR3: TGTGCCAGCTTCGGAGACAGGGCTTCCTACGAGCAGTACTTC. Amino acid sequence: CASFGDRASYEQYF.

V usage is TRBV25-1 and J usage is TRBJ2-1; TRBD2 might be the D (6 bases). Germline V gene lookup returns CDR1 MGHDK and CDR2 SYGVNS. There are 14 residues in the CDR3. Trimming took off 2 bases at V and 7 bases at J, with 12 bases between the two ends. CDR3 nucleotide sequence: TGTGCCAGCAGTGAAGGGGGGAATAGGAATGAGCAGTTCTTC. Translating gives CASSEGGNRNEQFF.

CDR3 in DNA: TGTGCCAGCAGACTACAGGGGAGGACTTTCTTT. This codes for CASRLQGRTFF. The rearrangement joins TRBV27 to TRBJ1-1, with 7 bases that match TRBD1. Per germline, CDR1 MNHEY and CDR2 SMNVEV (reference sequence). The V and J ends lost 6 bases and 12 bases, in that order; junction bases with no gene match: 7. This CDR3 comprises 11 residues.

The V gene is TRBV7-2, the J gene TRBJ2-3; D might be TRBD2 (7 bases). Trimming removed 0 bases at V and 15 bases at J, with 10 bases between. CDR1 and CDR2 from the germline V gene are SGHTA and FQGNSA. This CDR3 spans 11 amino acids. The DNA for the CDR3 is TGTGCCAGCAGCTTAGCGGGGGGGCAATATTTT. Amino acid sequence: CASSLAGGQYF.

The J gene is TRBJ1-1, the V gene TRBV2; D remains unclear. CDR1 is SNHLY, CDR2 FYNNEI, per germline. The CDR3 has 13 residues. Between the trimmed V and J ends, which lost 2 bases and 4 bases, there was a span of 8 bases. The CDR3 spells CASSENVATEAFF. CDR3 bases: TGTGCCAGCAGTGAAAATGTAGCCACTGAAGCTTTCTTT.

The gene calls are TRBV6-5 and TRBJ1-1, with TRBD1 as a possible D gene (5 bases). The CDR3 is 14 amino acids. Trimming took off 0 bases at V and 5 bases at J, with 10 bases between the two ends. Per germline, CDR1 MNHEY and CDR2 SVGAGI. CDR3 region: CASSYSGGKTEAFF. Here the CDR3 DNA reads TGTGCCAGCAGTTACTCGGGGGGGAAGACTGAAGCTTTCTTT.

V is TRBV10-3 and J is TRBJ1-1, with 8 nucleotides matching TRBD1. In germline, CDR1 is ENHRY, CDR2 SYGVKD. After removal of 8 bases from V and 0 bases from J, the junction contained 5 bases not matched to a gene. The CDR3 consists of 14 residues. The DNA of the CDR3 is TGTGCCATCGGGGGACAGGATTTGAACACTGAAGCTTTCTTT. Translated: CAIGGQDLNTEAFF.

The J gene is TRBJ1-5, the V gene TRBV30; the D gene is possibly TRBD1 (6 bases). The ends were cut back, 2 bases at V and 6 bases at J, with 20 bases in the middle. The germline gives CDR1 GTSNPN, CDR2 SVGIG (reference sequence). The CDR3 sequence is 16 residues long. The CDR3 reads CAWSHLQGRGSQPQHF. The CDR3 bases are TGTGCCTGGAGTCATCTTCAGGGGAGGGGGAGTCAGCCCCAGCATTTT.

The rearrangement uses TRBV6-1 and TRBJ1-6; 7 positions match TRBD1. Germline CDR1 MNHNS, CDR2 SASEGT. CDR3 length: 15 amino acids. Losses at the gene ends were 1 base for V and 7 bases for J; bases not matched to a gene: 4. CDR3 DNA sequence: TGTGCCAGCAGTGAAGACAGGGGACAAAATTCACCCCTCCACTTT. As protein: CASSEDRGQNSPLHF.

The chain is built from TRBV5-5 and TRBJ1-2, with a tentative D call TRBD1 (6 bases). Germline CDR1 SGHKS, CDR2 YYEKEE (reference sequence). CDR3 size: 15 residues. V was clipped by 0 bases and J by 5 bases, with 14 bases between them. The CDR3, as DNA: TGTGCCAGCAGCTTGGCCGAGGGGGAATCGTATGGCTACACCTTC. Amino acids: CASSLAEGESYGYTF. Using reference TRBV5-5 and TRBJ1-2 for the parts outside the CDR3, the full variable domain is DAGVTQSPTHLIKTRGQQVTLRCSPISGHKSVSWYQQVLGQGPQFIFQYYEKEERGRGNFPDRFSARQFPNYSSELNVNALLLGDSALYLCASSLAEGESYGYTFGSGTRLTVV.

This chain uses TRBV4-1 with TRBJ1-5; a weak D match, TRBD1 (6 bases). This CDR3 is 16 amino acids long. Per germline, CDR1 MGHRA and CDR2 YSYEKL. Trimming stripped 2 bases from V and 0 bases from J, with 11 bases between. The CDR3 reads CASSQYPRGSNQPQHF. CDR3 coding DNA: TGCGCCAGCAGCCAATACCCCAGGGGTAGCAATCAGCCCCAGCATTTT.

The chain combines TRBV7-8 with TRBJ2-1; 10 bases match TRBD1. V trimming: 1 base; J trimming: 7 bases; junction bases outside the gene matches: 7. The germline V gene encodes CDR1 SGHVS and CDR2 FQNEAQ. The CDR3 runs to 16 residues. CDR3 loop: CASSLGGQGVRNEQFF. The DNA of the CDR3 is TGTGCCAGCAGCTTAGGCGGACAGGGGGTTAGGAATGAGCAGTTCTTC. The whole variable domain, filled in from reference TRBV7-8 and TRBJ2-1, reads GAGVSQSPRYKVAKRGQDVALRCDPISGHVSLFWYQQALGQGPEFLTYFQNEAQLDKSGLPSDRFFAERPEGSVSTLKIQRTQQEDSAVYLCASSLGGQGVRNEQFFGPGTRLTVL.

Comments on this clone: The identical CDR3 is also encoded by other nucleotide sequences in the sample. V and J are TRBV25-1 and TRBJ1-1; D perhaps matches TRBD1 (5 bases). Germline CDR1 reads MGHDK; CDR2 reads SYGVNS. The CDR3 runs 15 residues. V lost 2 bases, J lost 5 bases, and 15 bases lay in between. CDR3 sequence: CASSEAGVGGTEAFF. CDR3 DNA sequence: TGTGCCAGCAGTGAAGCAGGAGTTGGGGGGACTGAAGCTTTCTTT.

The rearrangement uses TRBV27 and TRBJ2-3; D not certain. Between the trimmed V and J ends, which lost 5 bases and 3 bases, there was a span of 18 bases. This CDR3 comprises 16 residues. Germline assignment: CDR1 MNHEY and CDR2 SMNVEV (reference sequence). This chain's CDR3 is CASSPPAILMTDTQYF. The CDR3 bases are TGTGCCAGCAGTCCCCCTGCGATCTTAATGACAGATACGCAGTATTTT.

The J gene is TRBJ1-5, the V gene TRBV21-1; the D call TRBD1 from the table was never checked on the DNA. TRBV21-1 is given as a pseudogene. The CDR3 contains 17 residues. CDR3 bases: TGTGCCAGCAGCAAAGATCTCGCAGACAGGTGGGATCAGCCCCAGCATTTT. Translating gives CASSKDLADRWDQPQHF.

V usage is TRBV12-3 or TRBV12-4 and J usage is TRBJ2-1; D unresolved. The V end lost 6 bases, the J end lost 5 bases, and 5 bases lay between the germline ends. The CDR3 loop spans 11 amino acids. The CDR3 DNA reads TGTGCCAGCAGCCTTAACAATGAGCAGTTCTTC. It yields the protein CASSLNNEQFF.

The table lists this clone with a few counts. CDR3 in DNA: TGCGCCAGCAACGACGGGAATTTATACAATGAGCAGTTCTTC. Amino acid sequence: CASNDGNLYNEQFF. The V gene is TRBV5-1, the J gene TRBJ2-1; a possible D gene is TRBD2 (5 bases). Germline V gene data show CDR1 as SGHRS and CDR2 as YFSETQ. Deletions cut 6 bases from V and 4 bases from J, with 14 bases between. The CDR3 spans 14 residues.

The chain has TRBV27 and TRBJ1-6, with no clear D. This CDR3 contains 15 residues. Trimming removed 3 bases from V and 7 bases from J, with 13 bases in between. Germline assignment: CDR1 MNHEY and CDR2 SMNVEV (reference sequence). The CDR3 nucleotides are TGTGCCAGCAGTTTTATGGGAGTTAGCAATTCACCCCTCCACTTT. Protein: CASSFMGVSNSPLHF.

This clone was seen just once. The chain links TRBV11-3 to TRBJ2-6; D uncertain. CDR3 length: 19 residues. Trimming cost V 0 bases and J 1 base, with 16 bases left between them. Looked up from germline, CDR1 is SGHNT and CDR2 is YENEEA. CDR3 residues: CASSLEKSGLSSGANVLTF. CDR3 nucleotides: TGTGCCAGCAGCTTAGAAAAATCAGGTTTATCTTCTGGGGCCAACGTCCTGACTTTC. The variable domain in full, completed from reference TRBV11-3 and TRBJ2-6, reads EAGVVQSPRYKIIEKKQPVAFWCNPISGHNTLYWYLQNLGQGPELLIRYENEEAVDDSQLPKDRFSAERLKGVDSTLKIQPAELGDSAVYLCASSLEKSGLSSGANVLTFGAGSRLTVL.

The chain has TRBV10-2 and TRBJ2-2; 8 nucleotides align to TRBD2. The CDR3 length is 14 residues. Germline V lookup: CDR1 WSHSY, CDR2 SAAADI. The V gene end was trimmed by 7 bases and the J gene end by 0 bases; junction bases not matched to a gene: 1. The CDR3 loop reads CASTAGANTGELFF. CDR3 DNA: TGCGCCAGCACAGCGGGGGCGAACACCGGGGAGCTGTTTTTT.

This clone was counted a few times. The chain is built from TRBV7-9 and TRBJ1-3; D gene unclear. This CDR3 is 16 amino acids long. Trimming pared 4 bases from V and 0 bases from J, leaving 13 bases between. Germline loops: CDR1 SEHNR, CDR2 FQNEAQ (reference sequence). The CDR3 sequence is CASSSGRVTSGNTIYF. Written as DNA, the CDR3 is TGTGCCAGCAGCTCTGGGAGGGTTACCTCTGGAAACACCATATATTTT.

The genes are TRBV19 and TRBJ1-1; 9 bases are shared with TRBD1. Germline assignment: CDR1 LNHDA and CDR2 SQIVND (reference sequence). This CDR3 has 16 amino acids. Germline trimming cut 3 bases from V and 3 bases from J; bases unmatched to any gene: 8. The CDR3 loop is CASSIGTGKRDTEAFF. CDR3 sequence (DNA): TGTGCCAGTAGTATCGGGACAGGGAAACGGGACACTGAAGCTTTCTTT.

The chain joins TRBV6-5 to TRBJ1-6; D not certain. CDR3 length: 13 residues. Trimming cost V 6 bases and J 7 bases, with 10 bases left between them. Germline loops: CDR1 MNHEY, CDR2 SVGAGI. The CDR3 nucleotides are TGTGCCAGCAGCTTTGACTTAAATTCACCCCTCCACTTT. This gives the protein CASSFDLNSPLHF.

This clone showed up just once. The rearrangement links TRBV5-6 to TRBJ2-2, with TRBD1 as a possible D gene (6 bases). The CDR3 has 16 amino acids. Per germline, CDR1 SGHDT and CDR2 YYEEEE. V was cut by 4 bases and J by 5 bases, with 18 bases left in between. CDR3 region: CASSPGTTDYTGELFF. The CDR3 DNA is TGTGCCAGCAGCCCCGGGACAACAGACTATACCGGGGAGCTGTTTTTT.

V usage is TRBV5-6 and J usage is TRBJ1-6, with D maybe TRBD1 (5 bases). The CDR3 runs 15 residues. Looked up from germline, CDR1 is SGHDT and CDR2 is YYEEEE. The V end lost 0 bases, the J end lost 7 bases, and 11 bases lay between the germline ends. This CDR3 is CASSLVGGENSPLHF. The CDR3 nucleotides are TGTGCCAGCAGCTTGGTTGGAGGGGAGAATTCACCCCTCCACTTT.